The rows below give T cell receptor beta chains drawn from one sample of a study of T cell changes during pregnancy in multiple sclerosis. Data came from immunoSEQ multiplex PCR; TCRdb stores just in-frame clones and leaves some out. The top ten clones hold about 5% of a sample with around 20,000 clones, over 80% of them seen once. The source material was CD8+ T cells from peripheral blood mononuclear cells, sampled after pregnancy. The receptors shown here come from a female donor in good health, enrolled as a control in a pregnancy study. Both conserved end residues are part of each CDR3.

v_gene,j_gene,CDR3aa
TRBV7-9,TRBJ1-3,CASSPPESGNTIYF
TRBV27,TRBJ2-7,CASSLAGDPYEQYF
TRBV4-1,TRBJ2-5,CASSDTEAGGRETQYF
TRBV7-6,TRBJ2-7,CASSSREAYEQYF
TRBV7-9,TRBJ2-3,CASSGTATSTDTQYF
TRBV11-3,TRBJ2-7,CASSEDRGFTYEQYF
TRBV11-2,TRBJ2-7,CASSPSSPGVGEQYF
TRBV9,TRBJ2-7,CASSAGGGNSYEQYF
TRBV7-2,TRBJ2-3,CASSSSEGLAGGRDTQYF
TRBV18,TRBJ1-2,CASSPPGDSWNYGYTF
TRBV4-1,TRBJ2-7,CASSQGTSGVAYEQYF
TRBV5-1,TRBJ2-7,CASSLLPAGDYEQYF
TRBV6-5,TRBJ1-4,CASSYEGSYEKLFF
TRBV19,TRBJ1-2,CASSMGGYLETKSNYGYTF
TRBV4-1,TRBJ2-2,CASSQVGTGGPGELFF
TRBV19,TRBJ2-6,CASSEPGQSSGANVLTF
TRBV9,TRBJ1-2,CASSPPSGHSYGYTF
TRBV4-2,TRBJ2-1,CASSQDPASGGNEQFF
TRBV7-9,TRBJ1-2,CASSTLSGRNYGYTF
TRBV19,TRBJ1-5,CASSIQGTQPQHF
TRBV10-2,TRBJ1-2,CASSSSAGGGGYTF
TRBV7-8,TRBJ2-7,CASSLVSSGGVYEQYF
TRBV7-8,TRBJ1-5,CASSLWGESNQPQHF
TRBV2,TRBJ2-6,CASRGTNSGANVLTF
TRBV6-4,TRBJ2-7,CASSPSGGLYEQYF
TRBV29-1,TRBJ2-7,CSVAGLYEQYF
TRBV23-1,TRBJ1-1,CASSQRDRDEDEAFF
TRBV11-2,TRBJ2-7,CASSLDRGTVPYEQYF
TRBV2,TRBJ2-7,CASGGDLEQYF
TRBV29-1,-,CSVAGTGGYEQYF